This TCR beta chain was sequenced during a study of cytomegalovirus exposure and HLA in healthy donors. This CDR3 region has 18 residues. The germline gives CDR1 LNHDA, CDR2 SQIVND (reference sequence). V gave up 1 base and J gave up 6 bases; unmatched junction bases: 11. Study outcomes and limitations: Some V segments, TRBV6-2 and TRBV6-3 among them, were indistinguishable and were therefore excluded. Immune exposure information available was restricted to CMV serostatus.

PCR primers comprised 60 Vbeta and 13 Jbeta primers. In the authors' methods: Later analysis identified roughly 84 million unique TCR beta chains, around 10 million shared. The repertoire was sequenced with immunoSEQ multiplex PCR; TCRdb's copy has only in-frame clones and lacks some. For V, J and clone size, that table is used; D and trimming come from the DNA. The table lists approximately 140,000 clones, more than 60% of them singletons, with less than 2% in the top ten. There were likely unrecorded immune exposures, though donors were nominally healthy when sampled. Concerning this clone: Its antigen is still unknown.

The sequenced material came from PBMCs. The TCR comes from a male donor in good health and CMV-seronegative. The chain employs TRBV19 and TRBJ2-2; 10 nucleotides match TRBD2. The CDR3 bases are TGTGCCAGTAGTATAGGAGGGTTCGGGACTAGCGTGGCCGGGGAGCTGTTTTTT. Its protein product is CASSIGGFGTSVAGELFF.